This T cell receptor beta chain stems from a study of T-cell reconstitution after alpha-beta-depleted transplantation in children. Germline-derived CDR1 and CDR2 are MNHNS and SASEGT. This CDR3 is built from 15 residues. V lost 2 bases and J lost 4, with 14 bases in between. Unique molecular identifiers were incorporated during preparation of the TCRbeta library. One entry per CDR3 protein results from TCRdb running MiXCR on the PCR reads. Of about 500,000 distinct CDR3 sequences in the sample, 32% were seen once. The clonotype comes from a human donor who donated a stem cell graft to a child with aplastic anemia. The sequencing here drew on PBMCs from the stem cell graft donor, taken from the stem cell graft. This sequence joins TRBV6-1 and TRBJ1-2; D is uncertain. The CDR3 nucleotides read TGTGCCAGCAGTGAACCCGGTCGCAGGAGCTATGGCTACACCTTC. Residues: CASSEPGRRSYGYTF.